Each of the 3 T cell receptor beta chains below was sequenced from the same sample in a study of shared clonotypes between healthy human individuals. This table comes from immunoSEQ multiplex PCR, and its TCRdb copy is limited to in-frame clones, with some not included. This sample carries about 96,000 clones, less than 50% of them seen once, and the ten largest clones take roughly 16%. The sequencing input was PBMCs. Receptors originate from a woman between 35 and 50 years old in good health. Some clones in this sample may be carry-over from other donors' samples.

Many counts were recorded for this clone. This chain joins TRBV5-1 and TRBJ2-3, with 11 bases aligning to TRBD2. Looked up from germline, CDR1 is SGHRS and CDR2 is YFSETQ. The CDR3 has 16 residues. Trimming removed 4 bases from V and 2 bases from J; junction bases left unmatched: 6. CDR3: CASSPETSGITDTQYF. The CDR3 bases are TGCGCCAGCAGCCCAGAGACTAGCGGGATCACAGATACGCAGTATTTT.

This clone came up many times. The rearrangement links TRBV7-2 to TRBJ2-2, with 8 bases identical to TRBD2. The trim removed 5 bases at V and 1 base at J, leaving 6 bases unmatched. The CDR3 loop spans 16 amino acids. Germline V gene data show CDR1 as SGHTA and CDR2 as FQGNSA. DNA for the CDR3: TGTGCCAGCAGCCCGAGCGGGAGTAAGAACACCGGGGAGCTGTTTTTT. As protein: CASSPSGSKNTGELFF.

Turning to this clone: This may come from a read error, since a much larger clone is one base off. The chain links TRBV9 to TRBJ2-5; no clear D gene. Looked up from germline, CDR1 is SGDLS and CDR2 is YYNGEE. The CDR3 sequence is 14 residues long. CDR3 bases: TGTGCCAGCAGCCCCCAAGGGATCCAAGAGGCCCAGTACTTC. It encodes CASSPQGIQEAQYF.